The 7 T cell receptor beta chains below all came from one sample that was sequenced in a study of T cells in Graves' hyperthyroidism and ophthalmopathy. Template material for amplifying TCR beta CDR3 regions consisted of RNA transcripts. When the TCR CDR3 underwent first-round RT-PCR, the HTBI primer set was used. TCRdb reanalysed the multiplex PCR reads using MiXCR and keeps one entry per CDR3 protein. Of about 770,000 distinct CDR3 sequences in the sample, around a sixth are singletons; the top ten hold around 17%. The sequenced sample consisted of blood. The receptors come from a woman in her forties or fifties with Graves' hyperthyroidism that later progressed to Graves' ophthalmopathy.

This clonotype was seen many times. The J gene is TRBJ2-1, the V gene TRBV30; D unclear. Trimming left V 3 bases short and J 6 bases short, with 6 bases between. This CDR3 comprises 11 residues. From germline, CDR1 is GTSNPN and CDR2 SVGIG (reference sequence). CDR3 nucleotides: TGTGCCTGGAGCGCACGCAATGAGCAGTTCTTC. Amino acid sequence: CAWSARNEQFF.

This clonotype was picked up many times. The chain combines TRBV6-1 with TRBJ2-5; TRBD2 matches at 7 bases. The CDR3 sequence is 13 residues long. V lost 5 bases to trimming and J lost 4 bases; unmatched junction nucleotides: 4. The germline V gene encodes CDR1 MNHNS and CDR2 SASEGT. The CDR3 region is CASSYTSVETQYF. The CDR3 DNA reads TGTGCCAGCAGTTACACTAGCGTAGAGACCCAGTACTTC.

The V gene is TRBV5-6, the J gene TRBJ1-2; 8 bases align to TRBD1. V shed 4 bases and J 4 bases; nucleotides not matched to a gene: 9. Germline CDR1 and CDR2: SGHDT and YYEEEE. The CDR3 has 15 residues. Written as DNA, the CDR3 is TGTGCCAGCAGCCCGACAGGGGATGTAAGCTATGGCTACACCTTC. The encoded protein is CASSPTGDVSYGYTF.

This clonotype was observed many times. This sequence joins TRBV3-1 and TRBJ1-5; D uncertain. CDR3 length equals 16 residues. Between the trimmed V and J ends, which lost 0 bases and 4 bases, there was a span of 13 bases. Germline assignment: CDR1 LGHDT and CDR2 YNNKEL (reference sequence). The DNA of the CDR3 is TGTGCCAGCAGCCAAGATCACGGGCAGTTAAATCAGCCCCAGCATTTT. Its translation: CASSQDHGQLNQPQHF.

This clonotype appeared a few times. CDR3 DNA sequence: TGTGCCAGCAGCCACAGCGGGGGTAGCTCCTACAATGAGCAGTTCTTC. Its translation: CASSHSGGSSYNEQFF. The chain has TRBV9 and TRBJ2-1; 8 bases line up with TRBD2. This CDR3 has 16 amino acids. J lost 0 bases, V lost 4 bases, and 6 bases had no gene match. From germline, CDR1 is SGDLS and CDR2 YYNGEE. The variable domain in full, with the rest retrieved from reference TRBV9 and TRBJ2-1, is DSGVTQTPKHLITATGQRVTLRCSPRSGDLSVYWYQQSLDQGLQFLIQYYNGEERAKGNILERFSAQQFPDLHSELNLSSLELGDSALYFCASSHSGGSSYNEQFFGPGTRLTVL.

This clonotype was detected ten times or more. The V and J genes are TRBV10-3 and TRBJ1-1; no firm D call. The CDR3 runs to 13 residues. From germline, CDR1 is ENHRY and CDR2 SYGVKD. Trimming pared 7 bases from V and 3 bases from J, leaving 12 bases between. The CDR3 reads CAIIMAAYTEAFF. The CDR3 DNA reads TGTGCCATCATAATGGCAGCCTACACTGAAGCTTTCTTT.

In this sample, this clonotype turned up many times. The chain recombines TRBV2 with TRBJ1-2; D unresolved. This CDR3 is 14 amino acids long. Per germline, CDR1 SNHLY and CDR2 FYNNEI. Trimming cost V 0 bases and J 5 bases, with 10 bases left between them. The CDR3 is CASSEARTSYGYTF. CDR3 bases: TGTGCCAGCAGTGAAGCGCGTACGTCATATGGCTACACCTTC.